This section outlines one T cell receptor (beta chain) sequence together with its context. Its matching antigen is unknown. The data derive from a study of OX40 agonist ivuxolimab in advanced cancers. Study conclusions and caveats: Low normalized clonal expansion also occurred in some nonresponding patients.

Profiling relied on immunoSEQ multiplex PCR, and the TCRdb table lists in-frame clones only, not all of them. The sample carries tens of thousands of clones, around 88% recorded once. The sequence derives from an adult with an advanced solid tumor such as melanoma, head and neck, liver or kidney cancer. The source was CD4+ or CD8+ T cells sorted from blood, collected in a trial of the OX40 agonist ivuxolimab.

The CDR3 sequence: CASSSQSGVYGYTF. CDR3 in DNA: TGTGCCAGCAGCTCTCAATCCGGGGTCTATGGCTACACCTTC. The rearrangement joins TRBV27 to TRBJ1-2; D call uncertain. Germline V gene data show CDR1 as MNHEY and CDR2 as SMNVEV (reference sequence). The CDR3 runs 14 residues. V was pared by 6 bases and J by 4 bases, with 15 bases between.